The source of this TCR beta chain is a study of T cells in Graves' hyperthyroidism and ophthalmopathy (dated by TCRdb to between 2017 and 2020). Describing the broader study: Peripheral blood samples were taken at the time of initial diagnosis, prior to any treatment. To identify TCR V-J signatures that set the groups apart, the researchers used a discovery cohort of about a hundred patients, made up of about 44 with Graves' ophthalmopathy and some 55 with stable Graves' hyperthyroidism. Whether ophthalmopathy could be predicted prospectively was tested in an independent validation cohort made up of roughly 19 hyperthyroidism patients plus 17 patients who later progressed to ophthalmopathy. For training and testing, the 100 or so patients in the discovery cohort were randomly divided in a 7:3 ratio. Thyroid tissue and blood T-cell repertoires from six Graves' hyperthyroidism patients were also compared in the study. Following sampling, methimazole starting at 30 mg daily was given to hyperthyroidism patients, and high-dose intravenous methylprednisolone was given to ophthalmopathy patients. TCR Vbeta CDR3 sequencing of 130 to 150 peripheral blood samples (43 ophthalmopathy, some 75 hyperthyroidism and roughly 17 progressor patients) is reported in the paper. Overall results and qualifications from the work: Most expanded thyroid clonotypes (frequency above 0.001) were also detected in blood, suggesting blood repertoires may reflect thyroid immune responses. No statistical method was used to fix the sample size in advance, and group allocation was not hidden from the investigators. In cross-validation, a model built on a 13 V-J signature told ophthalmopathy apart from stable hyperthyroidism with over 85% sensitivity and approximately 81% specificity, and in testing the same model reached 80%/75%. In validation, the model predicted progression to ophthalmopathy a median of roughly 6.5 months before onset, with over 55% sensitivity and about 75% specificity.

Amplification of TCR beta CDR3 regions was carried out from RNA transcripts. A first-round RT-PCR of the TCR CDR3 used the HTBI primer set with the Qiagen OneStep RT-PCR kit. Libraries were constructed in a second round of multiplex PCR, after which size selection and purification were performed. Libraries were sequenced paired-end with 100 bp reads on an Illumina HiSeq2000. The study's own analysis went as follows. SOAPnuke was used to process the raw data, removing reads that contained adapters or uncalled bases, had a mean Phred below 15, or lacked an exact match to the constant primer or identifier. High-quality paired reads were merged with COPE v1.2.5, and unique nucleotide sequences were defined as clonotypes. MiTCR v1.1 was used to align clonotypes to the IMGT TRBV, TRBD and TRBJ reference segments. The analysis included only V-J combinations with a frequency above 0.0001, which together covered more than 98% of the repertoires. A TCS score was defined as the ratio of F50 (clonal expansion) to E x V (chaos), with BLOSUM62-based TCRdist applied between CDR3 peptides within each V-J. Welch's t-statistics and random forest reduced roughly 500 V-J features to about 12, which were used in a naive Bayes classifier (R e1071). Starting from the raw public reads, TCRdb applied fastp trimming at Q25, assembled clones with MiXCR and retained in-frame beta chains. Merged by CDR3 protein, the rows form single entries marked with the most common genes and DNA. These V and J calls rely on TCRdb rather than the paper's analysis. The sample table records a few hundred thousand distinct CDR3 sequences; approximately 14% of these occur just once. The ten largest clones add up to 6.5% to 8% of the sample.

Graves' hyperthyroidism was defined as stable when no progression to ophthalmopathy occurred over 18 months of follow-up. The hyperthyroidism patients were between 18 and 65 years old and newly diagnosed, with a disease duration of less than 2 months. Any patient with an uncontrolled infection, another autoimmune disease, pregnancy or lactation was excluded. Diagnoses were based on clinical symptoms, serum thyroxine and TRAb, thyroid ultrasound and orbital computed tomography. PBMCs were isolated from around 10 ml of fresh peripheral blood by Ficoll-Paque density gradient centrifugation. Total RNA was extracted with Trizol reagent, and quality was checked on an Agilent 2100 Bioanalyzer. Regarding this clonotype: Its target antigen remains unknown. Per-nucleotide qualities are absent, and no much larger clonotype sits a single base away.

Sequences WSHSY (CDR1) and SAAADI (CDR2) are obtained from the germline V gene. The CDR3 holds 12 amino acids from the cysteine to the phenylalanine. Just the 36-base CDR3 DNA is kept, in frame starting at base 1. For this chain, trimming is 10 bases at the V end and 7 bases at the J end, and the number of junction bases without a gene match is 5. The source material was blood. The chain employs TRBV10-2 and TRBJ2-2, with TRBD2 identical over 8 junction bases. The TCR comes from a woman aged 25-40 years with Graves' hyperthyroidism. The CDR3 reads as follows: CAIERESGELFF. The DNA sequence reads TGCGCCATCGAGCGGGAGAGCGGGGAGCTGTTTTTT.